These 10 T cell receptor beta chains came from one sample sequenced in a study of early T cells in non-severe SARS-CoV-2 infection. TCRdb ran MiXCR on the 5' RACE reads and lists one entry per CDR3 protein. The table lists tens of thousands of distinct CDR3 sequences, 15% of them singletons. Sequencing was done on a sample of whole blood. Receptors were obtained from an adult who was a healthcare worker with PCR-confirmed SARS-CoV-2 infection or an uninfected control (not recorded which).

This chain uses TRBV20-1 with TRBJ1-6; 7 bases agree with TRBD1. Per germline, CDR1 DFQATT and CDR2 SNEGSKA (reference sequence). V lost 5 bases to trimming and J lost 7 bases; unmatched junction nucleotides: 5. CDR3 length: 13 residues. CDR3 protein: CSAVRDRNSPLHF. The DNA for the CDR3 is TGCAGTGCTGTGCGGGACAGAAATTCACCCCTCCACTTT.

The rearrangement links TRBV30 to TRBJ2-3; a possible D gene is TRBD2 (5 bases). The V end was cut by 3 bases, the J end by 6 bases, with 13 bases between. The germline V gene has CDR1 GTSNPN and CDR2 SVGIG (reference sequence). CDR3 size: 13 residues. CDR3 nucleotide sequence: TGTGCCTGGAGCCCGATGAGGGCGGATACGCAGTATTTT. This sequence encodes CAWSPMRADTQYF.

V gene TRBV6-5 combines with J gene TRBJ2-7; 9 bases map to TRBD1. CDR3 size: 14 residues. CDR1 is MNHEY and CDR2 is SVGAGI in the germline V gene. J was trimmed by 7 bases and V by 6 bases; bases with no gene match: 10. The CDR3 sequence is CASSWPGQGGEQYF. In nucleotides, the CDR3 is TGTGCCAGCAGCTGGCCGGGACAGGGAGGGGAGCAGTACTTC.

In this sample, this clonotype turned up a few times. This chain uses TRBV27 with TRBJ1-1; the D gene is possibly TRBD1 (5 bases). CDR1 is MNHEY, CDR2 SMNVEV, per germline (reference sequence). This CDR3 is 13 amino acids long. Trimming stripped 6 bases from V and 11 bases from J, with 19 bases between. DNA of the CDR3: TGTGCCAGCAGCCAGACGCTTCTCGGGGGTGCTTTCTTT. Its translation is CASSQTLLGGAFF.

This clonotype was counted many times. This chain uses TRBV6-5 with TRBJ2-5; D is possibly TRBD2 (5 bases). Germline CDR1 is MNHEY and CDR2 is SVGAGI. This CDR3 has 15 residues. The V end lost 6 bases, the J end lost 2 bases, and 16 bases lay between the germline ends. The CDR3: CASSPGGLRQETQYF. For the CDR3, the DNA is TGTGCCAGCAGCCCCGGAGGCCTACGGCAAGAGACCCAGTACTTC.

This clonotype was recorded a few times. The chain links TRBV12-3 or TRBV12-4 to TRBJ2-2; D not certain. Trimming took 5 bases from V and 6 from J, leaving 10 bases between them. This CDR3 spans 13 amino acids. The DNA for the CDR3 is TGTGCCAGCAGTCCTACAGCCCCCGGGGAGCTGTTTTTT. It specifies CASSPTAPGELFF.

This clonotype showed up many times. V and J are TRBV5-1 and TRBJ2-3; no clear D. Per germline, CDR1 SGHRS and CDR2 YFSETQ. V was shortened by 4 bases and J by 0 bases, with 12 bases between the two germline ends. The CDR3 is 15 amino acids. The CDR3 DNA reads as TGCGCCAGCAGCGAGAGCGTAACTAGCACAGATACGCAGTATTTT. Translation gives CASSESVTSTDTQYF. Together with reference TRBV5-1 and TRBJ2-3, the CDR3 gives the full variable domain: KAGVTQTPRYLIKTRGQQVTLSCSPISGHRSVSWYQQTPGQGLQFLFEYFSETQRNKGNFPGRFSGRQFSNSRSEMNVSTLELGDSALYLCASSESVTSTDTQYFGPGTRLTVL.

This clonotype was recorded at least ten times. The rearrangement uses TRBV20-1 and TRBJ2-7; 9 bases fit TRBD1. CDR1 and CDR2 from the germline V gene are DFQATT and SNEGSKA (reference sequence). The CDR3 is made up of 14 amino acids. V dropped 3 bases and J dropped 4; count of bases not matched to a gene: 7. CDR3 coding DNA: TGCAGTGCTAGGACAGGGGGTGACGATTACGAGCAGTACTTC. It codes for CSARTGGDDYEQYF.

This clonotype was observed a handful of times. V usage is TRBV7-6 and J usage is TRBJ2-1; D may be TRBD1 (5 bases). The CDR3 is made up of 14 amino acids. Trimming stripped 10 bases from V and 7 bases from J, with 20 bases between. Germline V CDR1 and CDR2: SGHVS, FNYEAQ. CDR3 DNA sequence: TGTGCCACCCGGAGAATCAGGGAAGCAAATGAGCAGTTCTTC. It translates to CATRRIREANEQFF.

J is TRBJ2-6 and V is TRBV6-2 or TRBV6-3, with D possibly being TRBD1 (6 bases). The CDR3 sequence is 17 residues long. Trimming stripped 5 bases from V and 0 bases from J, with 14 bases between. Germline assignment: CDR1 MNHEY and CDR2 SVGEGT. The CDR3, as DNA: TGTGCCAGCAGTCGCCGGACAGCGAGCTCTGGGGCCAACGTCCTGACTTTC. Protein: CASSRRTASSGANVLTF.